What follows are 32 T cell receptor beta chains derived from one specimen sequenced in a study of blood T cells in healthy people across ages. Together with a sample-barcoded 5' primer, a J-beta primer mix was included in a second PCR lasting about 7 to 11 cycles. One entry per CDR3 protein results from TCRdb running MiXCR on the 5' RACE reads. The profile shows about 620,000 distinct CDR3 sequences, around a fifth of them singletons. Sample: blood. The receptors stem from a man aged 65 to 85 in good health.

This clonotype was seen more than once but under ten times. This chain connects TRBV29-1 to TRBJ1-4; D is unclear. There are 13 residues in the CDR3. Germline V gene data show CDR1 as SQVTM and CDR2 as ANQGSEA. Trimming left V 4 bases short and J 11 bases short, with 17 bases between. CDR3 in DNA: TGCAGCGTTGCCAGGCTATCCCCGGATAAACTGTTTTTT. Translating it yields CSVARLSPDKLFF.

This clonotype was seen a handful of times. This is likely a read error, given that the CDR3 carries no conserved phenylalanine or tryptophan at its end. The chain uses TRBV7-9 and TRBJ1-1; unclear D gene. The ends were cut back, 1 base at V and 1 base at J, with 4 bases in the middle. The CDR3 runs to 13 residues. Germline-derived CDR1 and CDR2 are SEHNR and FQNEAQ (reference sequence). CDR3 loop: CASSLVGNTEAFL. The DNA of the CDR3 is TGTGCCAGCAGCTTAGTTGGGAACACTGAAGCTTTCCTT.

The CDR3 region is CASSSGTGHEQYF. The CDR3 nucleotides read TGTGCCAGCAGCTCCGGGACAGGGCACGAGCAGTACTTC. This chain links TRBV27 with TRBJ2-5; TRBD1 agrees at 9 bases. The J call may be in error: the DNA end matches TRBJ2-7 better. The germline CDR1 and CDR2 sequences are MNHEY and SMNVEV (reference sequence). The CDR3 has 13 residues.

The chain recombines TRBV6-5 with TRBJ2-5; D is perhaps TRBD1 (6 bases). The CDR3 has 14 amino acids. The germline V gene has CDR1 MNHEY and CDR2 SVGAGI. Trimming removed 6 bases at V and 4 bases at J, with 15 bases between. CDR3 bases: TGTGCCAGCAGACTTATACAGGGATCAGAGACCCAGTACTTC. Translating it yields CASRLIQGSETQYF.

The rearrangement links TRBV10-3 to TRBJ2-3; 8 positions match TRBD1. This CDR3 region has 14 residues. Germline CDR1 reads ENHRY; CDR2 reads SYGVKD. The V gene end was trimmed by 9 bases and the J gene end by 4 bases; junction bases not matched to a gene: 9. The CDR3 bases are TGTGCCATAAAAGATTCGACAGGGGCAGATACGCAGTATTTT. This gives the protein CAIKDSTGADTQYF.

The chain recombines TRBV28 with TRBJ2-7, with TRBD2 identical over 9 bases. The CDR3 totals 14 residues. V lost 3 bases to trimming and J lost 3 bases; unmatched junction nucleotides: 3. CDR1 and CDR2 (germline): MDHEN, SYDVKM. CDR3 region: CASSFSTSGYEQYF. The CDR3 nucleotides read TGTGCCAGCAGTTTCTCGACTAGCGGCTACGAGCAGTACTTC.

The CDR3 sequence is CASSDGTGSQETQYF. The CDR3 DNA is TGTGCCAGCAGTGACGGGACAGGGTCCCAAGAGACCCAGTACTTC. The rearrangement uses TRBV25-1 and TRBJ2-5, with 9 bases aligning to TRBD1. This CDR3 is 15 amino acids long. Germline V gene lookup returns CDR1 MGHDK and CDR2 SYGVNS. Trimming cost V 3 bases and J 1 base; bases outside gene matches: 3.

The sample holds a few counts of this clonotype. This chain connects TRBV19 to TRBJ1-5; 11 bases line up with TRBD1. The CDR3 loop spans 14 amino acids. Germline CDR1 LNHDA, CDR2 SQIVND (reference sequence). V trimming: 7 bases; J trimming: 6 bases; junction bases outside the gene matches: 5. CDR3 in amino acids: CASTGTGGRQPQHF. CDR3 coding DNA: TGTGCCAGTACAGGGACAGGGGGGCGTCAGCCCCAGCATTTT.

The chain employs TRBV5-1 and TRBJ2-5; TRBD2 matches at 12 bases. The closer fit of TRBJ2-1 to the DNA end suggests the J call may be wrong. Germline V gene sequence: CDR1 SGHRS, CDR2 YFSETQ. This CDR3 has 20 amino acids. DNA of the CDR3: TGCGCCAGCAGCTTGTTTGCGACTAGCGGGAGTTACAGAGGCTACAATGAGCAGTTCTTC. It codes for CASSLFATSGSYRGYNEQFF.

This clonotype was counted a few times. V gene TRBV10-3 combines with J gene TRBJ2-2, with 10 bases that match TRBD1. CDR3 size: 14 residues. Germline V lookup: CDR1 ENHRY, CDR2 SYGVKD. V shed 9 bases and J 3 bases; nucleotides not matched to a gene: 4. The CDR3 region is CAITGTGDTGELFF. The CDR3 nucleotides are TGTGCCATAACCGGGACAGGGGACACCGGGGAGCTGTTTTTT.

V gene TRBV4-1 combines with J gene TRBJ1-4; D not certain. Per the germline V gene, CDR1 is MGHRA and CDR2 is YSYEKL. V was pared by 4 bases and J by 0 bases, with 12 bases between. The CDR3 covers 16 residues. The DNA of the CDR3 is TGCGCCAGCAGCCTGATGACGCAGTCAACTAATGAAAAACTGTTTTTT. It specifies CASSLMTQSTNEKLFF.

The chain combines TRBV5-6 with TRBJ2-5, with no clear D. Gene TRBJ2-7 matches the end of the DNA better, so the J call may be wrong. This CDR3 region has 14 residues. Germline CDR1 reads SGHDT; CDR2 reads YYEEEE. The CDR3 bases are TGTGCCAGCAGCTTTTTCGGCAGCAACTACGAGCAGTACTTC. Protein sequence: CASSFFGSNYEQYF.

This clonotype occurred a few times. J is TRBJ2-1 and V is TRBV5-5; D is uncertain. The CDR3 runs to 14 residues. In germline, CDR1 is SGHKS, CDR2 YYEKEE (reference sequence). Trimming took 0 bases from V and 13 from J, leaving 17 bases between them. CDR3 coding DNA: TGTGCCAGCAGCTTGGCTCTCCTTTCTAACAACCAGTTCTTC. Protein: CASSLALLSNNQFF.

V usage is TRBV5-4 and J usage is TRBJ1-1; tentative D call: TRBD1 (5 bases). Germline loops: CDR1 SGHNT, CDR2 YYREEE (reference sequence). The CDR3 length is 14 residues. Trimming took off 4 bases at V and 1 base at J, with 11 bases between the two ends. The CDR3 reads CASSTGTENTEAFF. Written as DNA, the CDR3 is TGTGCCAGCAGCACGGGGACGGAGAACACTGAAGCTTTCTTT.

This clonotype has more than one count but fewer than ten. CDR3 nucleotide sequence: TGTGCCAGCAGCTCCCGGGCTAGCGGCACAGATACGCAGTATTTT. It codes for CASSSRASGTDTQYF. V usage is TRBV7-8 and J usage is TRBJ2-3; D may be TRBD2 (6 bases). Trimming took 4 bases from V and 1 from J, leaving 12 bases between them. The CDR3 loop spans 15 amino acids. The germline V gene has CDR1 SGHVS and CDR2 FQNEAQ.

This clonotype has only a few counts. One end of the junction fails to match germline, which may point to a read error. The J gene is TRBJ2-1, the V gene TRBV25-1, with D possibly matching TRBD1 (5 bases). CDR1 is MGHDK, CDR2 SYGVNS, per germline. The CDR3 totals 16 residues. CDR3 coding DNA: TGTGCCAGCAGTGAAGTGAGGCAGGGTCGATACAATGAGCAGCTCTTC. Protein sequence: CASSEVRQGRYNEQLF. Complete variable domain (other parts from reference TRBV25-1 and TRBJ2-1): EADIYQTPRYLVIGTGKKITLECSQTMGHDKMYWYQQDPGMELHLIHYSYGVNSTEKGDLSSESTVSRIRTEHFPLTLESARPSHTSQYLCASSEVRQGRYNEQLFGPGTRLTVL.

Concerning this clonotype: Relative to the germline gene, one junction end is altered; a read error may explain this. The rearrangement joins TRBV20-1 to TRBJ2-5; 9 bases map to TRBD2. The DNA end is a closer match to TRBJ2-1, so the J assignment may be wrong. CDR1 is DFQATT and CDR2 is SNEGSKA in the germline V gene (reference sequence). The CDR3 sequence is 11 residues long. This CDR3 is CSGLANDEQFF. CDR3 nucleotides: TGTTCGGGACTAGCCAACGATGAGCAGTTCTTC.

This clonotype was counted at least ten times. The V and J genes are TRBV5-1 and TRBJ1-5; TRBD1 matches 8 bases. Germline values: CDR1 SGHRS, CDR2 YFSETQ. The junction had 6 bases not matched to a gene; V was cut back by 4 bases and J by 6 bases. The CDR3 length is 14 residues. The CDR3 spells CASSTGQEGQPQHF. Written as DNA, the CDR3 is TGCGCCAGCAGCACGGGACAGGAGGGTCAGCCCCAGCATTTT.

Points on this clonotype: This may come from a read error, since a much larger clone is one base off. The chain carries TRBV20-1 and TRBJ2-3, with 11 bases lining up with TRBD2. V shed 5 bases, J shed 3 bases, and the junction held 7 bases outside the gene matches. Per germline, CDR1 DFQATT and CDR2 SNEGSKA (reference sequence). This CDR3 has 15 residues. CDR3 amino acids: CSALLTSGRTDTQYF. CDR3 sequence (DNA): TGCAGTGCTCTCCTTACTAGCGGGAGAACAGATACGCAGTATTTT.

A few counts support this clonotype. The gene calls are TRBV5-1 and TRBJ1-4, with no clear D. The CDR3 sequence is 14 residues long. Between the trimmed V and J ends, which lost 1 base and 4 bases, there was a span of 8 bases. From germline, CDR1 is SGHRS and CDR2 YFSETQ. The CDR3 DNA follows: TGCGCCAGCAGCTTGTCCGGACGTAATGAAAAACTGTTTTTT. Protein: CASSLSGRNEKLFF.

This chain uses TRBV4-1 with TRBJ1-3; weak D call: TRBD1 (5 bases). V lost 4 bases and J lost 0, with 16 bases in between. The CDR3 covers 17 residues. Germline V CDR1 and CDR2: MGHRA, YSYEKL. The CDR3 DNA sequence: TGCGCCAGCAGCCTAAGGGGTGCTCCCCTCTCTGGAAACACCATATATTTT. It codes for CASSLRGAPLSGNTIYF.

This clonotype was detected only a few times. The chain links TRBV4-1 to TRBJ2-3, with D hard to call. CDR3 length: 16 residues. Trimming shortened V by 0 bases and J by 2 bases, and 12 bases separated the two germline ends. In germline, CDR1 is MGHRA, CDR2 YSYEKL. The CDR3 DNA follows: TGCGCCAGCAGCCAAGATCCCGAGCGAATCACAGATACGCAGTATTTT. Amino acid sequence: CASSQDPERITDTQYF.

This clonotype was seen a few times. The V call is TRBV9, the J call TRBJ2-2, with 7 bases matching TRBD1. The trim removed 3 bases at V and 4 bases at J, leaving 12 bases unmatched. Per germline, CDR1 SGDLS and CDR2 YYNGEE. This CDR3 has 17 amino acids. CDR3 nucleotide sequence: TGTGCCAGCAGCGCCCATACAGGGGCGAGGAGCACCGGGGAGCTGTTTTTT. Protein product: CASSAHTGARSTGELFF.

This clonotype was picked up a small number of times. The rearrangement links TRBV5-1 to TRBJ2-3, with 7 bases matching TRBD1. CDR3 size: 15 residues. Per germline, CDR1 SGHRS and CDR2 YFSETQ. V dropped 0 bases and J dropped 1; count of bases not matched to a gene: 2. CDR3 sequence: CASSLEGQRTDTQYF. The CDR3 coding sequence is TGCGCCAGCAGCTTGGAGGGACAGCGCACAGATACGCAGTATTTT. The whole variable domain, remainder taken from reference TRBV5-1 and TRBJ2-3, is KAGVTQTPRYLIKTRGQQVTLSCSPISGHRSVSWYQQTPGQGLQFLFEYFSETQRNKGNFPGRFSGRQFSNSRSEMNVSTLELGDSALYLCASSLEGQRTDTQYFGPGTRLTVL.

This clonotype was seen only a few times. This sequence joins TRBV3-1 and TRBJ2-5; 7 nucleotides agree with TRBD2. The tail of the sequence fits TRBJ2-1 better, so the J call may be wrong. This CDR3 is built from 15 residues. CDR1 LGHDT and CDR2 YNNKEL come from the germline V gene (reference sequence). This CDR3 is CASSVGTGGLNEQFF. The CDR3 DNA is TGTGCCAGCAGCGTCGGGACGGGAGGATTAAATGAGCAGTTCTTC.

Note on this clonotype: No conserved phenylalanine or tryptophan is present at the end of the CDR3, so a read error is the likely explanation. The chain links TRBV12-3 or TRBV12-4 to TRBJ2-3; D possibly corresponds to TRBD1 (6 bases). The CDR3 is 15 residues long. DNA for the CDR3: TGTGCCAGCAGTTTTCGTAGGGGGTGGACAGATGCGCAGTATTCT. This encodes CASSFRRGWTDAQYS.

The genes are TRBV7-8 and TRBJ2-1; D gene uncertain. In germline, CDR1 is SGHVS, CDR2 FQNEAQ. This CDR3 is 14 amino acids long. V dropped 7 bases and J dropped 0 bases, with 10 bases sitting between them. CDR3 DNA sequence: TGTGCCAGCACCTCGGAGAGCTCCTACAATGAGCAGTTCTTC. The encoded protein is CASTSESSYNEQFF.

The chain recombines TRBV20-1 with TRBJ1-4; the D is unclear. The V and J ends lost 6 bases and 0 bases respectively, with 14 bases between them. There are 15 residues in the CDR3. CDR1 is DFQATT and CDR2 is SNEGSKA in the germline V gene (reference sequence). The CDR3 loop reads CSAGGGGPTNEKLFF. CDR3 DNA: TGCAGTGCGGGCGGAGGAGGGCCAACTAATGAAAAACTGTTTTTT.

The CDR3 nucleotides are TGTGCCATCAGTGACAGGGGAGGCGACACCGGGGAGCTGTTTTTT. Translated, it gives CAISDRGGDTGELFF. V and J are TRBV10-3 and TRBJ2-2; TRBD1 or TRBD2 may be the D gene (6 bases each). The V and J ends lost 3 bases and 3 bases respectively, with 11 bases between them. From germline, CDR1 is ENHRY and CDR2 SYGVKD. The CDR3 is made up of 15 amino acids.

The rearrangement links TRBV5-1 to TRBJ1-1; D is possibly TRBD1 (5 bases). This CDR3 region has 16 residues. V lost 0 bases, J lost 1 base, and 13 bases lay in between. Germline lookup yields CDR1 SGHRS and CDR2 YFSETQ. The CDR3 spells CASSLAPGTANTEAFF. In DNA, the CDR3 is TGCGCCAGCAGCTTGGCGCCCGGGACGGCGAACACTGAAGCTTTCTTT. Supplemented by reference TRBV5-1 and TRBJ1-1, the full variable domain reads KAGVTQTPRYLIKTRGQQVTLSCSPISGHRSVSWYQQTPGQGLQFLFEYFSETQRNKGNFPGRFSGRQFSNSRSEMNVSTLELGDSALYLCASSLAPGTANTEAFFGQGTRLTVV.

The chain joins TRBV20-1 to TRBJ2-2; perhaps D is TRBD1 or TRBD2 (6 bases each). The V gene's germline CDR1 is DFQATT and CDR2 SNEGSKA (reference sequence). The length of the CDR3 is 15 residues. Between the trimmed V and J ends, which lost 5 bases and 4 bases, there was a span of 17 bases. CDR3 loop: CSAEKGGSVTGELFF. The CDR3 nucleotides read TGCAGTGCTGAAAAGGGGGGTAGCGTCACCGGGGAGCTGTTTTTT.

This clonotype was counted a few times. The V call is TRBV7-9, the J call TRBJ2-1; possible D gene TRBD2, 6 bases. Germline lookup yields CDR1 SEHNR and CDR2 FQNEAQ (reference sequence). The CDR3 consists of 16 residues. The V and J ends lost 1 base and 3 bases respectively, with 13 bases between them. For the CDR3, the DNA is TGTGCCAGCAGCTTAGACGGCCTAGCGCTCTACAATGAGCAGTTCTTC. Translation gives CASSLDGLALYNEQFF.